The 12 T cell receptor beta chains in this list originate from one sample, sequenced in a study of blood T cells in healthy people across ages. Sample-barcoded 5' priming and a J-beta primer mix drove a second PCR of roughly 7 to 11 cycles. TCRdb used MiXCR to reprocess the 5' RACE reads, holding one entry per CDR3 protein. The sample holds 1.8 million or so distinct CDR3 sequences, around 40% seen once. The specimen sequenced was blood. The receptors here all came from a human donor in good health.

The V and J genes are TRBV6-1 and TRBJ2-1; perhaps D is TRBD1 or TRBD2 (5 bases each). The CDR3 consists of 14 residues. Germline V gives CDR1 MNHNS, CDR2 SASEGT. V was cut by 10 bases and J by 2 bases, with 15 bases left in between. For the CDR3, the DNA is TGTGCCACCACGATGTTGGGGGCCTACAATGAGCAGTTCTTC. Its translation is CATTMLGAYNEQFF.

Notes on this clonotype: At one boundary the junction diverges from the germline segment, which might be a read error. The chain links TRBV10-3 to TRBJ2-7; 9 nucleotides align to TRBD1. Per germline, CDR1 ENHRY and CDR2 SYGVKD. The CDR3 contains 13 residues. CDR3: CAIGDGTGYEQYF. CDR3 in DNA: TGTGCCATCGGTGATGGGACAGGGTACGAGCAGTACTTC.

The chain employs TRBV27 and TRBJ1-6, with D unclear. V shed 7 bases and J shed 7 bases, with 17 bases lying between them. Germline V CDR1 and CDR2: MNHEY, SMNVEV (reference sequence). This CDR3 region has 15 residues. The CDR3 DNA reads TGTGCCAGCACCCCCGTCCACAGTTTGAATTCACCCCTCCACTTT. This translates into CASTPVHSLNSPLHF.

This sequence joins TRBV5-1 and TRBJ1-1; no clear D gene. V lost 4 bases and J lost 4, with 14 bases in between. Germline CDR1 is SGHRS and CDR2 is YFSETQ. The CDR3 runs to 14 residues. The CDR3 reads CASSPLDLTTEAFF. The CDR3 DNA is TGCGCCAGCAGCCCACTGGACTTAACCACTGAAGCTTTCTTT. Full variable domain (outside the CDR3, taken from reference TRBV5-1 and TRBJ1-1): KAGVTQTPRYLIKTRGQQVTLSCSPISGHRSVSWYQQTPGQGLQFLFEYFSETQRNKGNFPGRFSGRQFSNSRSEMNVSTLELGDSALYLCASSPLDLTTEAFFGQGTRLTVV.

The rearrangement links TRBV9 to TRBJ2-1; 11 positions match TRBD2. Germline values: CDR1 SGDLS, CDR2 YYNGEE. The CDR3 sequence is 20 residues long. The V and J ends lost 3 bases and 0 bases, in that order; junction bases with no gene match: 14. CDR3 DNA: TGTGCCAGCAGCGGCCCCGGGACTAGCGGACTTCCGTTCTCCTACAATGAGCAGTTCTTC. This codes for CASSGPGTSGLPFSYNEQFF.

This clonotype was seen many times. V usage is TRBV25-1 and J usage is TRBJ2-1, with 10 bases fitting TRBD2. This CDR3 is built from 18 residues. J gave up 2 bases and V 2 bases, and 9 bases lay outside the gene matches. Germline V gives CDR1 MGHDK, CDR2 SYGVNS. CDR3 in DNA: TGTGCCAGCAGTGAACCCAGCGGGGGGGCTAACGCCTACAATGAGCAGTTCTTC. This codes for CASSEPSGGANAYNEQFF. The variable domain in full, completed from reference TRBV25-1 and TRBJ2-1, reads EADIYQTPRYLVIGTGKKITLECSQTMGHDKMYWYQQDPGMELHLIHYSYGVNSTEKGDLSSESTVSRIRTEHFPLTLESARPSHTSQYLCASSEPSGGANAYNEQFFGPGTRLTVL.

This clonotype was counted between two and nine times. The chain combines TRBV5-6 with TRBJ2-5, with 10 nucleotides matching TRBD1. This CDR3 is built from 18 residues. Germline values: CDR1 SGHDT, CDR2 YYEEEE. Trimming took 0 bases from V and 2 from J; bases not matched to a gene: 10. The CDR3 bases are TGTGCCAGCAGCTTGGAGTGGGACAGGGGTCTGTGGCAAGAGACCCAGTACTTC. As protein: CASSLEWDRGLWQETQYF.

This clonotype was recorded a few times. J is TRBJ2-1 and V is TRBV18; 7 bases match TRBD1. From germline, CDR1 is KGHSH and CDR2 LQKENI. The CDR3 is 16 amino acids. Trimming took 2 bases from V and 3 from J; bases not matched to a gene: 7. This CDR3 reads CASSPGDRAYYNEQFF. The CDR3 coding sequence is TGTGCCAGCTCACCAGGAGACAGGGCCTACTACAATGAGCAGTTCTTC.

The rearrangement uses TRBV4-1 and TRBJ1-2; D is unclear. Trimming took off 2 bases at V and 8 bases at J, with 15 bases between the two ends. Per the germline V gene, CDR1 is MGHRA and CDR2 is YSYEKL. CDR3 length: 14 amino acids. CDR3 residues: CASSQLPEVGGYTF. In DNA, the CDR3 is TGCGCCAGCAGCCAACTGCCCGAGGTTGGGGGCTACACCTTC.

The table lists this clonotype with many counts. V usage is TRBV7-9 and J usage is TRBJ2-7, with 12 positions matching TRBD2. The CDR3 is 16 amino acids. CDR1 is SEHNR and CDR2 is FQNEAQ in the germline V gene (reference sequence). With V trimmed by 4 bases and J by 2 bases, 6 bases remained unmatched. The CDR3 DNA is TGTGCCAGCAGCTCCGGGACTAGCGGGCCAGCCTACGAGCAGTACTTC. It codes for CASSSGTSGPAYEQYF.

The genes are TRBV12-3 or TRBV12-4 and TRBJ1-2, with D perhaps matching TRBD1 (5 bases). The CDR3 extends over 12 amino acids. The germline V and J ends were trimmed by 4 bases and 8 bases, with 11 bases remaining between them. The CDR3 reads CASSSDTGGYTF. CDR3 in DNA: TGTGCCAGCAGTTCCGACACAGGCGGCTACACCTTC.

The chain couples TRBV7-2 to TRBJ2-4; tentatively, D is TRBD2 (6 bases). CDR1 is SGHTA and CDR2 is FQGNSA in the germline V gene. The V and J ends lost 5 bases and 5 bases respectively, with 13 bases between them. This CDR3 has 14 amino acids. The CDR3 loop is CASSQWGVENIQYF. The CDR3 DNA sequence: TGTGCCAGCAGCCAATGGGGGGTCGAAAACATTCAGTACTTC.